Listed here are 2 T cell receptor beta chains from one sample, sequenced in a study of T cells in Graves' hyperthyroidism and ophthalmopathy. Amplification targeted TCR beta CDR3 regions from RNA transcripts. HTBI primers were the set used in a first-round RT-PCR of the TCR CDR3. One entry per CDR3 protein results from TCRdb running MiXCR on the multiplex PCR reads. The sample has roughly 240,000 distinct CDR3 sequences; about 25% are singletons. The sequencing input was blood. Receptors were obtained from a woman aged 40 to 50 with Graves' ophthalmopathy.

This clonotype came up many times. The chain recombines TRBV5-6 with TRBJ2-5; D is possibly TRBD2 (5 bases). Germline values: CDR1 SGHDT, CDR2 YYEEEE. The CDR3 has 14 residues. Trimming took 0 bases from V and 4 from J, leaving 10 bases between them. The CDR3 region is CASSLGGFGETQYF. The CDR3 DNA follows: TGTGCCAGCAGCTTGGGAGGGTTCGGAGAGACCCAGTACTTC.

Turning to this clonotype: The junction departs from germline at one end; a sequencing error may be responsible. This chain connects TRBV29-1 to TRBJ2-7, with D unclear. Germline loops: CDR1 SQVTM, CDR2 ANQGSEA. This CDR3 spans 15 amino acids. CDR3 sequence: CSVETTHGMGGEQSF. CDR3 DNA: TGCAGCGTTGAGACAACCCATGGCATGGGTGGCGAGCAGTCCTTC.